This entry lists 28 T cell receptor beta chains sequenced from one sample in a study of cytomegalovirus exposure and HLA in healthy donors. Researchers ran the PCR with 60 Vbeta and 13 Jbeta primers. Data came from immunoSEQ multiplex PCR; TCRdb stores just in-frame clones and leaves some out. The sample holds about 220,000 clones, just over 75% seen once. Input material: PBMCs. These receptors were collected from a man younger than 30 in good health and CMV-seronegative.

This sequence joins TRBV5-6 and TRBJ1-6; 8 bases fit TRBD1. The ends lost 7 bases at V and 7 bases at J; junction bases unmatched: 4. From germline, CDR1 is SGHDT and CDR2 YYEEEE. The length of the CDR3 is 13 residues. The CDR3 spells CASGQGLNSPLHF. As DNA, the CDR3 is TGTGCCAGCGGACAGGGCCTAAATTCACCCCTCCACTTT.

The rearrangement links TRBV28 to TRBJ2-1, with a possible D match to TRBD2 (6 bases). V was shortened by 2 bases and J by 2 bases, with 10 bases between the two germline ends. The CDR3 spans 15 residues. Per germline, CDR1 MDHEN and CDR2 SYDVKM. CDR3 nucleotides: TGTGCCAGCAGTTTAACGGGGGTAACCTACAATGAGCAGTTCTTC. This translates into CASSLTGVTYNEQFF.

The rearrangement joins TRBV5-6 to TRBJ2-7; 14 bases fit TRBD2. The junction had 4 bases not matched to a gene; V was cut back by 4 bases and J by 1 base. The CDR3 length is 16 residues. Germline V CDR1 and CDR2: SGHDT, YYEEEE. CDR3 region: CASSPRTSGRSYEQYF. The CDR3 bases are TGTGCCAGCAGCCCCAGGACTAGCGGGAGGTCCTACGAGCAGTACTTC.

V gene TRBV20-1 combines with J gene TRBJ2-7; D gene uncertain. The V end lost 3 bases, the J end lost 1 base, and 4 bases lay between the germline ends. The germline V gene has CDR1 DFQATT and CDR2 SNEGSKA (reference sequence). The CDR3 is 11 amino acids. The CDR3 sequence is CSARTSYEQYF. CDR3 nucleotides: TGCAGTGCTAGGACTTCCTACGAGCAGTACTTC.

The rearrangement links TRBV5-4 to TRBJ2-7; TRBD1 agrees at 8 bases. The CDR3 has 16 residues. The trim removed 3 bases at V and 3 bases at J, leaving 11 bases unmatched. The germline V gene has CDR1 SGHNT and CDR2 YYREEE (reference sequence). The CDR3 coding sequence is TGTGCCAGCAGCTCAGGGGGGCAGGGGGCCCGCTACGAGCAGTACTTC. Protein product: CASSSGGQGARYEQYF.

The chain carries TRBV6-1 and TRBJ1-2; TRBD1 aligns across 7 bases. After removal of 6 bases from V and 1 base from J, the junction contained 5 bases not matched to a gene. Looked up from germline, CDR1 is MNHNS and CDR2 is SASEGT. This CDR3 region has 14 residues. DNA of the CDR3: TGTGCCAGCAGAGAGACAGGGATTAACTATGGCTACACCTTC. It codes for CASRETGINYGYTF.

The chain carries TRBV28 and TRBJ2-7, with TRBD2 matching over 11 bases. This CDR3 contains 15 residues. Losses at the gene ends were 2 bases for V and 7 bases for J; bases not matched to a gene: 7. Germline loops: CDR1 MDHEN, CDR2 SYDVKM. CDR3: CASSLNSGRAREQYF. The CDR3 DNA follows: TGTGCCAGCAGTTTAAATAGCGGGAGGGCGCGGGAGCAGTACTTC.

This chain joins TRBV5-1 and TRBJ1-2; 7 bases align to TRBD1. V shed 3 bases and J 4 bases; nucleotides not matched to a gene: 3. CDR3 length: 13 residues. Germline values: CDR1 SGHRS, CDR2 YFSETQ. Here the CDR3 reads CASSWDRIYGYTF. The CDR3 DNA reads as TGCGCCAGCAGCTGGGACAGAATCTATGGCTACACCTTC. Full variable domain (missing parts from reference TRBV5-1 and TRBJ1-2): KAGVTQTPRYLIKTRGQQVTLSCSPISGHRSVSWYQQTPGQGLQFLFEYFSETQRNKGNFPGRFSGRQFSNSRSEMNVSTLELGDSALYLCASSWDRIYGYTFGSGTRLTVV.

The chain employs TRBV10-1 and TRBJ2-2; D is perhaps TRBD1 (6 bases). Germline V lookup: CDR1 WNHNN, CDR2 SYGVQD (reference sequence). Trimming shortened V by 9 bases and J by 7 bases, and 12 bases separated the two germline ends. The CDR3 extends over 12 amino acids. In DNA form, the CDR3 reads TGCGCCAGTACAGGGCTAAACGGGGAGCTGTTTTTT. Protein sequence: CASTGLNGELFF.

This sequence joins TRBV5-8 and TRBJ1-1; no clear D gene. Germline loops: CDR1 SGHTS, CDR2 YDEGEE. CDR3 length: 13 amino acids. Trimming took off 3 bases at V and 7 bases at J, with 13 bases between the two ends. The CDR3 reads CASSSFREFEAFF. The CDR3 nucleotides are TGTGCCAGCAGCTCATTTCGGGAATTTGAAGCTTTCTTT.

V gene TRBV7-6 combines with J gene TRBJ2-2; D remains ambiguous. Trimming cost V 1 base and J 5 bases, with 5 bases left between them. The CDR3 has 13 amino acids. Germline-derived CDR1 and CDR2 are SGHVS and FNYEAQ. The CDR3 DNA is TGTGCCAGCAGCTTAGAACTAACCGGGGAGCTGTTTTTT. Translating gives CASSLELTGELFF.

About this clone: Other nucleotide sequences in the sample specify the same CDR3. This chain connects TRBV7-9 to TRBJ2-7, with a tentative D call TRBD1 (5 bases). Germline values: CDR1 SEHNR, CDR2 FQNEAQ (reference sequence). Trimming took 5 bases from V and 2 from J, leaving 13 bases between them. CDR3 size: 14 residues. The CDR3 DNA reads as TGTGCCAGCAGCCCCACAGGTGGGACCTACGAGCAGTACTTC. Translating gives CASSPTGGTYEQYF. The whole variable domain, remainder taken from reference TRBV7-9 and TRBJ2-7, is DTGVSQNPRHKITKRGQNVTFRCDPISEHNRLYWYRQTLGQGPEFLTYFQNEAQLEKSRLLSDRFSAERPKGSFSTLEIQRTEQGDSAMYLCASSPTGGTYEQYFGPGTRLTVT.

The sample holds a few counts of this clone. The rearrangement joins TRBV4-1 to TRBJ1-1; D remains ambiguous. The CDR3 runs to 15 residues. Germline V CDR1 and CDR2: MGHRA, YSYEKL. V was trimmed by 0 bases and J by 7 bases, leaving 15 bases between them. The CDR3 spells CASSQDSRLNGEAFF. The CDR3 nucleotides read TGCGCCAGCAGCCAAGATTCAAGACTTAACGGTGAAGCTTTCTTT.

The V and J genes are TRBV6-1 and TRBJ1-2; D is ambiguous. Germline-derived CDR1 and CDR2 are MNHNS and SASEGT. V dropped 3 bases and J dropped 3 bases, with 5 bases sitting between them. The CDR3 spans 12 residues. The DNA for the CDR3 is TGTGCCAGCAGTGAGCAGTACTATGGCTACACCTTC. It specifies CASSEQYYGYTF.

The genes are TRBV28 and TRBJ2-7; 7 positions match TRBD2. This CDR3 is built from 13 residues. Germline V gives CDR1 MDHEN, CDR2 SYDVKM. J gave up 12 bases and V 1 base, and 9 bases lay outside the gene matches. CDR3 coding DNA: TGTGCCAGCAGTTTATATACGAGGCGGGAGATGTACTTC. This gives the protein CASSLYTRREMYF.

The rearrangement links TRBV2 to TRBJ1-2, with TRBD1 identical over 7 bases. This CDR3 region has 13 residues. Trimming cost V 10 bases and J 2 bases; bases outside gene matches: 7. The germline CDR1 and CDR2 sequences are SNHLY and FYNNEI. CDR3 DNA sequence: TGTGCCACCAAACAGGGGCGGAACTATGGCTACACCTTC. As protein: CATKQGRNYGYTF.

In this sample, this clone turned up once. This chain uses TRBV28 with TRBJ1-5; 8 bases align to TRBD1. The CDR3 loop spans 15 amino acids. Germline trimming cut 3 bases from V and 6 bases from J; bases unmatched to any gene: 7. Germline V gene data show CDR1 as MDHEN and CDR2 as SYDVKM. The CDR3 region has the DNA TGTGCCAGCAGTTTTGGTTCCAGGGGGCGTCAGCCCCAGCATTTT. Translated: CASSFGSRGRQPQHF.

This clone appeared once. The genes are TRBV7-8 and TRBJ1-2; 8 bases align to TRBD1. The CDR3 spans 18 residues. Unmatched junction bases numbered 10, after V lost 1 base and J lost 0 bases. In germline, CDR1 is SGHVS, CDR2 FQNEAQ. The chain's CDR3 is CASSLVLGRDRPNYGYTF. DNA for the CDR3: TGTGCCAGCAGCTTAGTTTTGGGACGGGACAGGCCTAACTATGGCTACACCTTC.

This clone was detected once. V gene TRBV19 combines with J gene TRBJ1-3, with 7 bases aligning to TRBD1. This CDR3 spans 15 amino acids. The junction had 9 bases not matched to a gene; V was cut back by 3 bases and J by 7 bases. The germline V gene encodes CDR1 LNHDA and CDR2 SQIVND (reference sequence). The CDR3 DNA reads TGTGCCAGTAGTATGGAGGGGGCTAATTGGAACACCATATATTTT. Translation gives CASSMEGANWNTIYF.

The V call is TRBV10-3, the J call TRBJ1-3; TRBD1 might be the D (6 bases). The CDR3 extends over 17 amino acids. Germline loops: CDR1 ENHRY, CDR2 SYGVKD. V gave up 0 bases and J gave up 0 bases, with 12 bases separating them. The CDR3: CAISESGGTRSGNTIYF. CDR3 coding DNA: TGTGCCATCAGTGAGTCCGGTGGGACACGCTCTGGAAACACCATATATTTT.

The chain combines TRBV9 with TRBJ2-5; 7 bases agree with TRBD1. Germline V CDR1 and CDR2: SGDLS, YYNGEE. Germline trimming cut 2 bases from V and 1 base from J; bases unmatched to any gene: 2. The CDR3 totals 14 residues. CDR3 sequence (DNA): TGTGCCAGCAGCGTCCGGACAGGCCAAGAGACCCAGTACTTC. Protein sequence: CASSVRTGQETQYF.

V and J are TRBV5-1 and TRBJ1-3, with TRBD1 identical over 9 bases. CDR3 size: 15 residues. Trimming at V came to 2 bases and at J to 4 bases, leaving 4 bases not matched to a gene. The germline V gene has CDR1 SGHRS and CDR2 YFSETQ. CDR3 loop: CASSLQGAMGNTIYF. The CDR3 DNA reads as TGCGCCAGCAGCTTACAGGGGGCAATGGGAAACACCATATATTTT.

The J gene is TRBJ2-1, the V gene TRBV5-1; 8 nucleotides match TRBD2. CDR3 size: 16 residues. V was clipped by 3 bases and J by 4 bases; unmatched bases: 9. Germline lookup yields CDR1 SGHRS and CDR2 YFSETQ. The CDR3 bases are TGCGCCAGCAGCTACCTGACTAGCGAGAGTTACAATGAGCAGTTCTTC. As protein: CASSYLTSESYNEQFF.

V usage is TRBV6-5 and J usage is TRBJ2-5; D perhaps matches TRBD2 (6 bases). This CDR3 is built from 14 residues. The germline V gene encodes CDR1 MNHEY and CDR2 SVGAGI. V gave up 4 bases and J gave up 11 bases, with 20 bases separating them. DNA of the CDR3: TGTGCCAGCAGTTCCGGCGGGGTCCGGGGTGAGCAGTACTTC. It codes for CASSSGGVRGEQYF.

The rearrangement uses TRBV4-1 and TRBJ2-2, with 8 bases aligning to TRBD1. In germline, CDR1 is MGHRA, CDR2 YSYEKL. J gave up 0 bases and V 0 bases, and 3 bases lay outside the gene matches. CDR3 size: 17 residues. The chain's CDR3 is CASSQESQGANTGELFF. The DNA of the CDR3 is TGCGCCAGCAGCCAAGAGTCACAGGGGGCGAACACCGGGGAGCTGTTTTTT.

The rearrangement joins TRBV15 to TRBJ1-2; 7 nucleotides line up with TRBD1. The CDR3 contains 15 residues. After removal of 0 bases from V and 4 bases from J, the junction contained 5 bases not matched to a gene. Germline assignment: CDR1 LNHNV and CDR2 YYDKDF (reference sequence). CDR3: CATSRERDSGYGYTF. CDR3 nucleotide sequence: TGTGCCACCAGCAGAGAAAGGGACAGTGGCTATGGCTACACCTTC.

The chain recombines TRBV18 with TRBJ2-7, with a possible D match to TRBD2 (5 bases). Germline lookup yields CDR1 KGHSH and CDR2 LQKENI. The V end lost 5 bases, the J end lost 1 base, and 12 bases lay between the germline ends. The CDR3 has 14 amino acids. The CDR3 here is CASSATQRSYEQYF. The CDR3 bases are TGTGCCAGCTCAGCAACCCAGCGGTCCTACGAGCAGTACTTC.

V and J are TRBV5-1 and TRBJ1-1; D remains ambiguous. The germline CDR1 and CDR2 sequences are SGHRS and YFSETQ. The CDR3 has 15 residues. The germline V and J ends were trimmed by 0 bases and 2 bases, with 11 bases remaining between them. CDR3 in DNA: TGCGCCAGCAGCTTGGGAGGGAAATCAAACACTGAAGCTTTCTTT. Amino acid sequence: CASSLGGKSNTEAFF.